This T cell receptor beta chain was captured in a study of identical twins. Carrying unique molecular identifiers, the cDNA also gained a universal primer site through template switching. TCRdb itself ran the 5' RACE reads through MiXCR, one entry per CDR3 protein. The table lists hundreds of thousands of distinct CDR3 sequences, 6.1% of them singletons. After removal of 11 bases from V and 3 bases from J, the junction contained 5 bases not matched to a gene. The CDR3 is 13 residues long. Germline V lookup: CDR1 MNHEY, CDR2 SMNVEV (reference sequence). This chain connects TRBV27 to TRBJ2-5, with 11 bases lining up with TRBD2. This TCR was recovered from a young man in good health. The sample taken for sequencing was naive T cells sorted from blood. CDR3 loop: CAGGGLAEETQYF. For the CDR3, the DNA is TGTGCCGGGGGGGGACTAGCGGAAGAGACCCAGTACTTC.